A single sample gave rise to the 14 T cell receptor beta chains below, sequenced in a study of blood T cell repertoires in COVID-19. TCRdb keeps only in-frame clones here, not all; method: immunoSEQ multiplex PCR. This sample has roughly 300,000 clones; approximately 90% occur once, and the top ten carry roughly 1.1%. The sequenced sample consisted of PBMCs or T cells enriched from blood (not recorded which). The receptors stem from a woman aged 25 to 39 who had recovered from COVID-19.

This clone was observed once. The chain combines TRBV9 with TRBJ1-5; possibly TRBD1 for D (5 bases). The CDR3 loop spans 15 amino acids. The germline V and J ends were trimmed by 3 bases and 6 bases, with 16 bases remaining between them. Per germline, CDR1 SGDLS and CDR2 YYNGEE. This CDR3 is CASSGGLGVGQPQHF. The CDR3 nucleotides are TGTGCCAGCAGCGGGGGACTTGGAGTGGGTCAGCCCCAGCATTTT.

The chain joins TRBV24-1 to TRBJ1-4; D gene uncertain. CDR1 KGHDR and CDR2 SFDVKD come from the germline V gene. The CDR3 sequence is 14 residues long. V was clipped by 9 bases and J by 0 bases, with 10 bases between them. The CDR3: CATVSGATNEKLFF. The DNA for the CDR3 is TGTGCCACCGTCAGCGGGGCAACTAATGAAAAACTGTTTTTT.

The chain carries TRBV24-1 and TRBJ2-2; no reliable D call. Germline CDR1 reads KGHDR; CDR2 reads SFDVKD. The V end was cut by 1 base, the J end by 1 base, with 12 bases between. The CDR3 runs 17 residues. This CDR3 reads CATSDFYSSRNTGELFF. CDR3 nucleotides: TGTGCCACCAGTGATTTCTACTCTAGTAGGAACACCGGGGAGCTGTTTTTT.

V and J are TRBV27 and TRBJ1-4; 10 bases line up with TRBD1. The CDR3 totals 15 residues. V lost 5 bases and J lost 8; bases outside the gene matches: 8. The germline gives CDR1 MNHEY, CDR2 SMNVEV (reference sequence). Here the CDR3 DNA reads TGTGCCAGCAGTACCGGGACAGGGGTATCGGAAAAACTGTTTTTT. The encoded protein is CASSTGTGVSEKLFF.

The chain combines TRBV6-1 with TRBJ2-7; D may be TRBD2 (5 bases). The V end lost 2 bases, the J end lost 2 bases, and 16 bases lay between the germline ends. The CDR3 has 16 residues. The V gene's germline CDR1 is MNHNS and CDR2 SASEGT. Here the CDR3 reads CASSEFKAGVPYEQYF. The DNA for the CDR3 is TGTGCCAGCAGTGAATTTAAGGCGGGCGTCCCCTACGAGCAGTACTTC.

CDR3 sequence (DNA): TGTGCCAGCAGCTTAGAGGGGGGGTTTGTTGAAAAACTGTTTTTT. Amino acid sequence: CASSLEGGFVEKLFF. The chain uses TRBV11-2 and TRBJ1-4; a weak D match, TRBD1 (5 bases). V dropped 0 bases and J dropped 7 bases, with 12 bases sitting between them. Germline CDR1 and CDR2: SGHAT and FQNNGV. This CDR3 comprises 15 residues. The full variable domain, completed using reference TRBV11-2 and TRBJ1-4, is EAGVAQSPRYKIIEKRQSVAFWCNPISGHATLYWYQQILGQGPKLLIQFQNNGVVDDSQLPKDRFSAERLKGVDSTLKIQPAKLEDSAVYLCASSLEGGFVEKLFFGSGTQLSVL.

This chain links TRBV9 with TRBJ2-1; 8 bases match TRBD2. This CDR3 contains 17 residues. V lost 3 bases to trimming and J lost 2 bases; unmatched junction nucleotides: 10. Germline assignment: CDR1 SGDLS and CDR2 YYNGEE. The CDR3 nucleotides read TGTGCCAGCAGCGCCCATCCAGATAGCGGGACCTACAATGAGCAGTTCTTC. Translated: CASSAHPDSGTYNEQFF.

V is TRBV2 and J is TRBJ2-7, with 8 bases fitting TRBD2. V lost 10 bases, J lost 2 bases, and 13 bases stayed unmatched. Germline V lookup: CDR1 SNHLY, CDR2 FYNNEI. There are 15 residues in the CDR3. CDR3 DNA sequence: TGTGCCATTATGATCGGCGGGAGGAGCACCTACGAGCAGTACTTC. Residues: CAIMIGGRSTYEQYF.

This chain joins TRBV28 and TRBJ2-1, with 12 nucleotides matching TRBD2. Germline V gene lookup returns CDR1 MDHEN and CDR2 SYDVKM. The CDR3 sequence is 15 residues long. V was clipped by 4 bases and J by 6 bases; unmatched bases: 4. CDR3 residues: CASSWRLAGANEQFF. In DNA form, the CDR3 reads TGTGCCAGCAGTTGGAGACTAGCGGGAGCCAATGAGCAGTTCTTC. The full variable domain, completed using reference TRBV28 and TRBJ2-1, is DVKVTQSSRYLVKRTGEKVFLECVQDMDHENMFWYRQDPGLGLRLIYFSYDVKMKEKGDIPEGYSVSREKKERFSLILESASTNQTSMYLCASSWRLAGANEQFFGPGTRLTVL.

This chain uses TRBV18 with TRBJ1-1; TRBD1 matches at 12 bases. Germline lookup yields CDR1 KGHSH and CDR2 LQKENI. This CDR3 has 16 residues. The V gene end was trimmed by 3 bases and the J gene end by 6 bases; junction bases not matched to a gene: 8. Here the CDR3 reads CASSPAGTGGLSEAFF. CDR3 nucleotides: TGTGCCAGCTCACCCGCCGGGACAGGGGGCTTATCTGAAGCTTTCTTT. The full variable domain, its missing parts supplied by reference TRBV18 and TRBJ1-1, is NAGVMQNPRHLVRRRGQEARLRCSPMKGHSHVYWYRQLPEEGLKFMVYLQKENIIDESGMPKERFSAEFPKEGPSILRIQQVVRGDSAAYFCASSPAGTGGLSEAFFGQGTRLTVV.

This chain connects TRBV29-1 to TRBJ2-7, with 12 bases that match TRBD2. The ends lost 4 bases at V and 5 bases at J; junction bases unmatched: 9. This CDR3 spans 15 amino acids. Looked up from germline, CDR1 is SQVTM and CDR2 is ANQGSEA. The CDR3 DNA reads TGCAGCGTTGTACTAGCGGGAGGAGTAAGCAACGAGCAGTACTTC. Residues: CSVVLAGGVSNEQYF.

This chain joins TRBV4-3 and TRBJ2-1; tentative D call: TRBD2 (6 bases). The germline CDR1 and CDR2 sequences are LGHNA and YSLEER. Trimming pared 0 bases from V and 3 bases from J, leaving 15 bases between. The CDR3 is 17 residues long. The CDR3 here is CASSQDRDSLLYNEQFF. CDR3 in DNA: TGCGCCAGCAGCCAAGACCGGGACTCGCTCCTCTACAATGAGCAGTTCTTC.

The CDR3 DNA sequence: TGTGCCAGCAGCCAGGGACAGAACTCCTACGAGCAGTACTTC. Protein product: CASSQGQNSYEQYF. This chain connects TRBV7-9 to TRBJ2-7, with 7 bases fitting TRBD1. Trimming took 5 bases from V and 0 from J; bases not matched to a gene: 4. CDR3 length: 14 residues. CDR1 is SEHNR and CDR2 is FQNEAQ in the germline V gene (reference sequence).

This clone appeared a few times. The chain carries TRBV7-3 and TRBJ2-1; TRBD1 agrees at 7 bases. Germline CDR1 and CDR2: SGHTA and FQGTGA. This CDR3 comprises 11 residues. V shed 5 bases and J 11 bases; nucleotides not matched to a gene: 3. The DNA of the CDR3 is TGTGCCAGCAGCCCTAGGGGGCAGCAGTTCTTC. Its protein product is CASSPRGQQFF.